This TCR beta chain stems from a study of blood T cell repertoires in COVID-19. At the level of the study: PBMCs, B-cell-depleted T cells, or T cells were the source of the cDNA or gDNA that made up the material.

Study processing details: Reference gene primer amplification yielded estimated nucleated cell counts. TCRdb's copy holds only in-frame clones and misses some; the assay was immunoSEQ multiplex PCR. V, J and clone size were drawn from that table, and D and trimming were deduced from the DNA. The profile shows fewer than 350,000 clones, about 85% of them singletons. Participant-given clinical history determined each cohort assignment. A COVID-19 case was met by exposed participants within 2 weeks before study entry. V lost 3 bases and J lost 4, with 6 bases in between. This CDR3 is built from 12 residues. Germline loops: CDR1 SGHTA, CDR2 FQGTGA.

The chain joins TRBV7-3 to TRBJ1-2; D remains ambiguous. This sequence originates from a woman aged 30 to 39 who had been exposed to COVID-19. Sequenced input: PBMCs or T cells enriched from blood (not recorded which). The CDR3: CASSFNPYGYTF. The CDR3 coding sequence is TGTGCCAGCAGCTTTAATCCCTATGGCTACACCTTC.